A selection of T cell receptor beta chains follows, all from one sample in a study of T cells in tuberculosis. The method was immunoSEQ multiplex PCR; TCRdb's version includes in-frame clones alone and lacks a portion of them. The table has 37,000 or so clones, around 92% seen once. Sequencing was carried out using PBMCs. These receptors were obtained from a donor aged 5 to 30 with latent tuberculosis or without tuberculosis infection. Some clones in this sample may be carry-over from other donors' samples. Both conserved end residues are trimmed from each CDR3. D genes are given only for firm matches.

d_call v_call cdr3_aa
NA TRBV6-5 ASSNGNQPQH
TRBD1 TRBV27 ASSLSLPGQSSYNSPLH
NA TRBV5-6 ASSLVGSSYNSPLH
TRBD1 TRBV7-2 ASSLPPGQTNEKLF
TRBD1 TRBV27 ASSRRDSNYGYT
NA TRBV18 ASSPREGDMNTEAF
TRBD2 TRBV7-9 ASSLVVSSGGPSEQF
TRBD1 TRBV7-9 ASSHTTGCRNQPQH
NA TRBV11-2 ASRSSLGAGGELF
TRBD1 TRBV6-5 ASSRDRAHYGYT
TRBD1 TRBV7-2 ASSLGTGETNYGYT
NA TRBV4-3 ASSLSQGSGIGYGYT
TRBD1 TRBV18 ASSPKGQGLHEKLF
NA TRBV11-2 ASSLGRQVPSEEKLF
TRBD2 TRBV4-3 ASSQLLAGGSRTQY
TRBD1 TRBV28 ASSPLQGRNEQF
NA TRBV30 AWSVAGAGGTQY
NA TRBV18 ASSPLNGQPYGYT
TRBD1 TRBV27 ASSPRTGAEAF
NA TRBV28 ASSLGGEGNQPQH
NA TRBV6-6 ASSFPRTDYGYT
NA TRBV30 AWRGTLNTEAF
NA TRBV19 ASSMHRSGANVLT
TRBD1 TRBV6-1 ASRPGTGPYNEQF
TRBD1 TRBV7-8 ASSSFRDRGKRNEQY
NA TRBV4-1 ASSQEEWHDSWRSDTQY
NA TRBV18 ASSPGPGAGELF
TRBD1 TRBV27 ASSLPPPGQGARSPLH
NA TRBV30 AWSSDNNSPLH
TRBD1 TRBV7-2 ASSLSRAGGWVNYGYT
NA TRBV5-6 ASSLGSRAEAF
NA TRBV5-6 ASSSIDLTGGYT
NA TRBV25-1 ASSEYRSETQY
NA TRBV5-1 ASSPGDMNTEAF
TRBD2 TRBV19 ASRDGGAGEQF
NA TRBV19 ASNLLNGIQY
NA TRBV5-1 ASSLGQGYNEKLF
NA TRBV5-1 ASSLETSSTDTQY
NA TRBV19 ASSIGTLANYGYT
TRBD2 TRBV7-2 ASSGTSADTQY
NA TRBV5-1 ASSLRRAGGTEAF
TRBD1 TRBV7-2 ASSFRGENTEAF
TRBD1 TRBV5-1 ASSPGGTGPDGYT
NA TRBV2 ASYRALEDGYT
NA TRBV9 ASSVGGTYNSPLH
NA TRBV2 ASSEALPTNAGTEAF
TRBD1 TRBV28 ASSSYRGTRTGGEETQY
NA TRBV4-1 ASSQGLVGQSTGELF
NA TRBV19 ASRTAALSGWNTEAF
TRBD1 TRBV5-1 ASSFGQGEETQY
NA TRBV11-2 ASSRRGQGTNTEAF
TRBD1 TRBV5-1 ASSLRGRDEKLF
TRBD1 TRBV7-8 ASSLGQVKGYT
TRBD2 TRBV6-1 ASSERLAGTDEQF
NA TRBV28 ASSIQGHLNTEAF
NA TRBV27 ASSLSQGGPYEQY
TRBD1 TRBV19 ASSITGDLDQPQH
NA TRBV5-1 ASSFRPRGGHLNTEAF
NA TRBV21-1 ASSKEGPGRDQPQH
TRBD2 TRBV19 ASREGLAWTDTQY